This TCR beta chain was profiled in a study of CD8+CD57+ T cells in acquired aplastic anemia. Turning to the study itself: An average of roughly 3 ug of DNA was obtained from sorted CD4+ and CD8+ cells.

Points on this clonotype: Antigen: not known.

V was pared by 2 bases and J by 3 bases, with 23 bases between. The CDR3 runs to 18 residues. For CDR3 and TCR beta VDJ profiling, genomic DNA was the template used. MiXCR, applied by TCRdb to the reads, yields one record per CDR3 protein. This sample has 250,000 to 350,000 distinct CDR3 sequences, with about three fifths found just once. Study observations and caveats: Sharing between patients and controls was observed for roughly 29 CD8+ CDR3 sequences. No significant difference in CD8+ Simpson's diversity was found between patients and controls.

Patients picked for sequencing had shown CD8+CD57+ cell expansion detected by flow cytometry. Among the patients, none had received any therapy at the time of blood sampling. The rearrangement links TRBV12-3 or TRBV12-4 to TRBJ2-7; possibly TRBD1 for D (6 bases). This receptor was taken from a human donor with aplastic anemia. The specimen was sorted CD4+, CD8+, or CD8+CD57+ T cells (not recorded which) from PBMCs. In DNA form, the CDR3 reads TGTGCCAGCAGTTTATCGGTCACCGGACAGCGTAACTTCTACGAGCAGTACTTC. This encodes CASSLSVTGQRNFYEQYF.